These T cell receptor beta chains were read from a single sample in a study of blood T cell repertoires in COVID-19. Clones were sequenced by immunoSEQ multiplex PCR, and TCRdb holds only the in-frame ones, with some missing. The top ten hold more than 3% of the sample, which has over 200,000 clones, 88% seen once. Material: PBMCs or T cells enriched from blood (not recorded which). These receptors originate from a young woman who had been exposed to COVID-19. The CDR3 runs from the conserved cysteine through the conserved F or W. The D gene is left open where the match is weak. Where a row states a size, it is once, few, many or the class of an expanded clone; other rows omit it.

abundance: -
d_gene: -
j_gene: TRBJ2-7
v_gene: TRBV2
CDR3nt: TGTGCCAGCAGTACCCGGTCCGACTTCTCCTACGAGCAGTACTTC
CDR3aa: CASSTRSDFSYEQYF

abundance: -
d_gene: TRBD1
j_gene: TRBJ2-1
v_gene: TRBV6-5
CDR3nt: TGTGCCAGCAGTTCACAGGGGCCGACCTACAATGAGCAGTTCTTC
CDR3aa: CASSSQGPTYNEQFF

abundance: -
d_gene: TRBD1
j_gene: TRBJ1-5
v_gene: TRBV19
CDR3nt: TGTGCCAGTAACCGACAGGGGATTCAGCCCCAGCATTTT
CDR3aa: CASNRQGIQPQHF

abundance: once
d_gene: -
j_gene: TRBJ2-3
v_gene: TRBV6-5
CDR3nt: TGTGCCAGCAGCCCCATAGCATCTGGCACAGATACGCAGTATTTT
CDR3aa: CASSPIASGTDTQYF

abundance: -
d_gene: -
j_gene: TRBJ2-1
v_gene: TRBV28
CDR3nt: TGTGCCACCCGCCCCTCCTCCGGTAATGAGCAGTTCTTC
CDR3aa: CATRPSSGNEQFF

abundance: -
d_gene: TRBD1
j_gene: TRBJ2-3
v_gene: TRBV9
CDR3nt: TGTGCCACCAACCGGGACAGACACACAGATACGCAGTATTTT
CDR3aa: CATNRDRHTDTQYF

abundance: once
d_gene: -
j_gene: TRBJ2-3
v_gene: TRBV5-4
CDR3nt: TGTGCCAGCAGCCCTGACAACACAGATACGCAGTATTTT
CDR3aa: CASSPDNTDTQYF

abundance: -
d_gene: -
j_gene: TRBJ2-5
v_gene: TRBV21-1
CDR3nt: TGTGCCAGCAGCCCGGCGGGGGGCGCCGAGACCCAGTACTTC
CDR3aa: CASSPAGGAETQYF

abundance: -
d_gene: -
j_gene: TRBJ1-1
v_gene: TRBV3-1/TRBV3-2
CDR3nt: TGTGCCAGCAGCCAAGCGCGGGGTGAAGCTTTCTTT
CDR3aa: CASSQARGEAFF

abundance: -
d_gene: -
j_gene: TRBJ2-7
v_gene: TRBV13
CDR3nt: TGTGCCAGCAGCTTCATCCGGGACACGCGATACGAGCAGTACTTC
CDR3aa: CASSFIRDTRYEQYF

abundance: -
d_gene: -
j_gene: TRBJ1-2
v_gene: TRBV5-6
CDR3nt: TGTGCCAGCAGCTTGGTCCTCAGGCGCTATGGCTACACCTTC
CDR3aa: CASSLVLRRYGYTF

abundance: -
d_gene: -
j_gene: TRBJ2-7
v_gene: TRBV19
CDR3nt: TGTGCCAGTAATGGCGGCGGCTACGAGCAGTACTTC
CDR3aa: CASNGGGYEQYF

abundance: -
d_gene: TRBD1
j_gene: TRBJ1-2
v_gene: TRBV11-2
CDR3nt: TGTGCCAGCAGCCATAGACGGGACAGGGGCACTTTTTATGGCTACACCTTC
CDR3aa: CASSHRRDRGTFYGYTF

abundance: -
d_gene: TRBD1
j_gene: TRBJ2-5
v_gene: TRBV5-1
CDR3nt: TGCGCCAGCAGCTTGGGTACAGGGGGAACCCAAAAGACCCAGTACTTC
CDR3aa: CASSLGTGGTQKTQYF

abundance: -
d_gene: TRBD2
j_gene: TRBJ2-5
v_gene: TRBV10-1
CDR3nt: TGCGCCAGCAGTGAGTGGGGGCTAGCGGGAGAGCGTCCACAAGAGACCCAGTACTTC
CDR3aa: CASSEWGLAGERPQETQYF

abundance: -
d_gene: TRBD1
j_gene: TRBJ1-1
v_gene: TRBV10-2
CDR3nt: TGCGCCAGCAGGGGACAGGGGAACACTGAAGCTTTCTTT
CDR3aa: CASRGQGNTEAFF

abundance: -
d_gene: TRBD2
j_gene: TRBJ2-7
v_gene: TRBV7-2
CDR3nt: TGTGCCAGCAGCTTAGCGGGAACTAGCGGCTACGAGCAGTACTTC
CDR3aa: CASSLAGTSGYEQYF

abundance: -
d_gene: TRBD2
j_gene: TRBJ2-1
v_gene: TRBV6-2/TRBV6-3
CDR3nt: TGTGCCAGCAGTTACGCTAGCGGGGGATACAATGAGCAGTTCTTC
CDR3aa: CASSYASGGYNEQFF

abundance: -
d_gene: -
j_gene: TRBJ2-1
v_gene: TRBV9
CDR3nt: TGTGCCAGCAGCTCGGACTGGATTAGTGAGCAGTTCTTC
CDR3aa: CASSSDWISEQFF

abundance: -
d_gene: -
j_gene: TRBJ2-3
v_gene: TRBV28
CDR3nt: TGTGCCAGTTCTCCCGACTTCGGGTTAAGCACAGATACGCAGTATTTT
CDR3aa: CASSPDFGLSTDTQYF

abundance: -
d_gene: -
j_gene: TRBJ2-3
v_gene: TRBV28
CDR3nt: TGTGCCAGCAGTTTACGTGTCCCTCAGGGGCCAGATACGCAGTATTTT
CDR3aa: CASSLRVPQGPDTQYF

abundance: -
d_gene: TRBD1
j_gene: TRBJ2-7
v_gene: TRBV5-5
CDR3nt: TGTGCCAGCAGCCTAGGGACAGGGGATACCTACGAGCAGTACTTC
CDR3aa: CASSLGTGDTYEQYF

abundance: few
d_gene: TRBD1
j_gene: TRBJ1-6
v_gene: TRBV30
CDR3nt: TGTGCCTGGAGTAACAGGGGCAATTCACCCCTCCACTTT
CDR3aa: CAWSNRGNSPLHF

abundance: -
d_gene: -
j_gene: TRBJ2-1
v_gene: TRBV6-4
CDR3nt: TGTGCCAGCAGTGCGGGAGAAAATGAGCAGTTCTTC
CDR3aa: CASSAGENEQFF

abundance: -
d_gene: TRBD1
j_gene: TRBJ2-2
v_gene: TRBV3-1/TRBV3-2
CDR3nt: TGTGCCAGCAGCCAAGCAGACAGGGTCAGCGGGGAGCTGTTTTTT
CDR3aa: CASSQADRVSGELFF

abundance: -
d_gene: -
j_gene: TRBJ2-2
v_gene: TRBV24-1
CDR3nt: TGTGCCACCAGTGGGCTGTCGCACGGGAGAGACACCGGGGAGCTGTTTTTT
CDR3aa: CATSGLSHGRDTGELFF

abundance: -
d_gene: -
j_gene: TRBJ2-3
v_gene: TRBV5-5
CDR3nt: TGTGCCAGCAGCTTGGCCGACTACTTGAGCACAGATACGCAGTATTTT
CDR3aa: CASSLADYLSTDTQYF